This T cell receptor (beta chain) comes out of a study of T cell repertoires in aging, cancer and after chemotherapy. As for the study in general: Glioblastoma patients receiving temozolomide-based therapy gave paired samples before and after chemotherapy.

Notes on the study in general: Untreated cancer patients had significantly lower blood TCR diversity than age-matched healthy donors.

Remarks on this clonotype: Its antigen remains unidentified.

Rearranged V-D-J TRB sequences were amplified with a mixed TRB-A/B primer pool. TCRdb re-derived calls from the multiplex PCR reads in MiXCR, one entry per CDR3 protein. The sample has approximately 5,600 distinct CDR3 sequences; around 30% are singletons. The template was genomic DNA from peripheral blood, not RNA. This CDR3 is 16 amino acids long. V lost 5 bases, J lost 2 bases, and 9 bases stayed unmatched. Germline CDR1 SGHTA, CDR2 FQGTGA. The TCR originated in a human donor with a solid tumor. Sequences were obtained from blood. This chain joins TRBV7-3 and TRBJ2-1; the match to TRBD2 covers 7 bases. CDR3 sequence (DNA): TGTGCCAGCAGCCCGGGGGGTGGGGGGGCCTACAATGAGCAGTTCTTC. Encoded protein: CASSPGGGGAYNEQFF.